Listed here are 30 T cell receptor beta chains from one sample, sequenced in a study of shared clonotypes between healthy human individuals. Profiling relied on immunoSEQ multiplex PCR, and the TCRdb table lists in-frame clones only, not all of them. Among 530,000 or so clones, approximately 79% were seen once, and the ten largest hold around an eighth. Source material: PBMCs. These receptor sequences come from a middle-aged woman in good health. Some clones in this sample may be carry-over from other donors' samples.

The chain couples TRBV29-1 to TRBJ2-7; 7 bases are a match to TRBD2. CDR3 length: 15 amino acids. J lost 6 bases, V lost 4 bases, and 15 bases had no gene match. Per the germline V gene, CDR1 is SQVTM and CDR2 is ANQGSEA. CDR3 in amino acids: CSVVLSGEGGVEQYF. The CDR3 DNA follows: TGCAGCGTTGTATTATCGGGTGAGGGAGGGGTCGAGCAGTACTTC.

V is TRBV9 and J is TRBJ2-3; D is undetermined. Germline-derived CDR1 and CDR2 are SGDLS and YYNGEE. V lost 0 bases and J 2 bases, leaving 4 bases between the germline ends. The CDR3 sequence is 13 residues long. CDR3 amino acids: CASSVGATDTQYF. As DNA, the CDR3 is TGTGCCAGCAGCGTAGGGGCCACAGATACGCAGTATTTT.

This clone was counted a single time. The CDR3 coding sequence is TGTGCCAGCAGTTTGGGGGGCACGAATCAGCCCCAGCATTTT. Translated, it gives CASSLGGTNQPQHF. The chain is built from TRBV28 and TRBJ1-5; D perhaps matches TRBD1 (6 bases). Deletions cut 3 bases from V and 4 bases from J, with 10 bases between. Germline loops: CDR1 MDHEN, CDR2 SYDVKM. This CDR3 is 14 amino acids long.

The chain combines TRBV5-4 with TRBJ1-1; 8 bases map to TRBD1. This CDR3 region has 15 residues. Germline V gene lookup returns CDR1 SGHNT and CDR2 YYREEE (reference sequence). Trimming removed 2 bases from V and 5 bases from J; junction bases left unmatched: 8. CDR3 sequence reads: CASSFPGQGWTEAFF. The DNA of the CDR3 is TGTGCCAGCAGCTTCCCTGGACAGGGATGGACTGAAGCTTTCTTT.

This clone was counted between two and nine times. The chain carries TRBV7-8 and TRBJ2-1, with 9 nucleotides matching TRBD2. This CDR3 region has 13 residues. Unmatched junction bases numbered 6, after V lost 8 bases and J lost 7 bases. Germline CDR1 is SGHVS and CDR2 is FQNEAQ. The CDR3 loop reads CASHLAGINEQFF. CDR3 DNA: TGTGCCAGCCACCTAGCGGGAATAAATGAGCAGTTCTTC.

The CDR3 sequence: CASSFLHITDTQYF. The CDR3 region has the DNA TGTGCCAGCAGTTTTCTACACATCACAGATACGCAGTATTTT. The J gene is TRBJ2-3, the V gene TRBV27; D is ambiguous. V lost 3 bases and J 2 bases, leaving 9 bases between the germline ends. The germline V gene encodes CDR1 MNHEY and CDR2 SMNVEV (reference sequence). This CDR3 is built from 14 residues.

The gene calls are TRBV5-1 and TRBJ2-2, with TRBD2 matching over 10 bases. The CDR3 sequence is 18 residues long. Trimming cost V 0 bases and J 5 bases; bases outside gene matches: 10. Per germline, CDR1 SGHRS and CDR2 YFSETQ. This CDR3 is CASSLAPSGRVGTGELFF. CDR3 coding DNA: TGCGCCAGCAGCTTGGCCCCTAGCGGGAGAGTGGGGACCGGGGAGCTGTTTTTT.

The CDR3 DNA reads as TGTGCCAGCAGTCCAGGGTTGGCAGATACGCAGTATTTT. It codes for CASSPGLADTQYF. The rearrangement links TRBV6-4 to TRBJ2-3; perhaps TRBD1 as D (5 bases). This CDR3 contains 13 residues. CDR1 and CDR2 from the germline V gene are MRHNA and SNTAGT. V dropped 5 bases and J dropped 4 bases, with 10 bases sitting between them.

The V and J genes are TRBV6-1 and TRBJ2-3; D not certain. The CDR3 is 16 residues long. The V end was cut by 3 bases, the J end by 0 bases, with 13 bases between. Germline V CDR1 and CDR2: MNHNS, SASEGT. As DNA, the CDR3 is TGTGCCAGCAGTGATCTTAGCAGACCTAGCACAGATACGCAGTATTTT. As protein: CASSDLSRPSTDTQYF.

CDR3 nucleotides: TGTGCCAGCAGCTTACTTGCTGACTACGAGCAGTACTTC. Translated, it gives CASSLLADYEQYF. The V gene is TRBV7-9, the J gene TRBJ2-7; D is ambiguous. The length of the CDR3 is 13 residues. Trimming pared 2 bases from V and 3 bases from J, leaving 8 bases between. The germline CDR1 and CDR2 sequences are SEHNR and FQNEAQ (reference sequence).

The CDR3 is CASERGRGDDTQYF. The CDR3 nucleotides are TGTGCCAGCGAGCGGGGCAGGGGGGACGATACGCAGTATTTT. V usage is TRBV27 and J usage is TRBJ2-3, with D tentatively TRBD1 or TRBD2 (7 bases each). This CDR3 has 14 amino acids. V lost 8 bases, J lost 6 bases, and 18 bases lay in between. Germline values: CDR1 MNHEY, CDR2 SMNVEV (reference sequence).

This clone was observed a handful of times. The sample contains more than one DNA sequence encoding this CDR3. The J gene is TRBJ1-1, the V gene TRBV19, with a weak D call TRBD1 (6 bases). The V end was cut by 2 bases, the J end by 5 bases, with 6 bases between. The CDR3 is made up of 12 amino acids. Looked up from germline, CDR1 is LNHDA and CDR2 is SQIVND (reference sequence). The CDR3 protein is CASSIRGTEAFF. CDR3 bases: TGTGCCAGTAGTATAAGGGGGACTGAAGCTTTCTTT.

The chain couples TRBV28 to TRBJ1-1; TRBD1 might be the D (5 bases). The V gene lost 2 bases and the J gene lost 3 bases, with 13 bases spanning the gap. Germline values: CDR1 MDHEN, CDR2 SYDVKM. The CDR3 is made up of 15 amino acids. For the CDR3, the DNA is TGTGCCAGCAGTTTACTGATGGGGGTAGACACTGAAGCTTTCTTT. This gives the protein CASSLLMGVDTEAFF.

The chain is built from TRBV5-1 and TRBJ2-1; 11 nucleotides line up with TRBD2. Germline CDR1 reads SGHRS; CDR2 reads YFSETQ. Trimming cost V 4 bases and J 0 bases; bases outside gene matches: 9. The CDR3 length is 18 residues. CDR3 amino acids: CASSITSSGRLSYNEQFF. As DNA, the CDR3 is TGCGCCAGCAGCATAACCTCTAGCGGGAGGCTCTCCTACAATGAGCAGTTCTTC. Full variable domain (rest looked up from reference TRBV5-1 and TRBJ2-1): KAGVTQTPRYLIKTRGQQVTLSCSPISGHRSVSWYQQTPGQGLQFLFEYFSETQRNKGNFPGRFSGRQFSNSRSEMNVSTLELGDSALYLCASSITSSGRLSYNEQFFGPGTRLTVL.

The chain carries TRBV19 and TRBJ1-5; D gene unclear. The CDR3 spans 13 residues. The V gene lost 0 bases and the J gene lost 9 bases, with 9 bases spanning the gap. In germline, CDR1 is LNHDA, CDR2 SQIVND (reference sequence). In DNA, the CDR3 is TGTGCCAGTAGTATAGATCGGACGCGGCCCCAGCATTTT. Its translation: CASSIDRTRPQHF.

DNA of the CDR3: TGTGCCATCAGTGAGTCGATGGATGAAAAACTGTTTTTT. Encoded protein: CAISESMDEKLFF. The chain joins TRBV10-3 to TRBJ1-4; D gene ambiguous. This CDR3 contains 13 residues. V was clipped by 0 bases and J by 6 bases, with 5 bases between them. Germline V CDR1 and CDR2: ENHRY, SYGVKD.

This chain links TRBV29-1 with TRBJ2-7; tentative D call: TRBD1 (6 bases). The V end lost 4 bases, the J end lost 2 bases, and 6 bases lay between the germline ends. Looked up from germline, CDR1 is SQVTM and CDR2 is ANQGSEA. The CDR3 length is 11 residues. For the CDR3, the DNA is TGCAGCGTTGGGACAGCCTACGAGCAGTACTTC. Encoded protein: CSVGTAYEQYF.

This clone was counted once. The gene calls are TRBV28 and TRBJ1-3; a weak D match, TRBD1 (5 bases). The CDR3 spans 15 residues. Looked up from germline, CDR1 is MDHEN and CDR2 is SYDVKM. Trimming took off 6 bases at V and 0 bases at J, with 12 bases between the two ends. CDR3 coding DNA: TGTGCCAGCAGATCGGGGGTAACCTCTGGAAACACCATATATTTT. It translates to CASRSGVTSGNTIYF.

As for this clone: Within the sample, other DNA sequences also encode this same CDR3. The chain recombines TRBV7-3 with TRBJ2-7, with D perhaps TRBD1 or TRBD2 (5 bases each). The germline V gene has CDR1 SGHTA and CDR2 FQGTGA. V was cut by 1 base and J by 4 bases, with 8 bases left in between. This CDR3 has 13 amino acids. This CDR3 reads CASSLNGGYEQYF. Written as DNA, the CDR3 is TGTGCCAGCAGCTTAAATGGGGGTTACGAGCAGTACTTC.

V and J are TRBV19 and TRBJ1-5, with TRBD1 as a possible D gene (6 bases). In germline, CDR1 is LNHDA, CDR2 SQIVND (reference sequence). The CDR3 has 14 amino acids. V was pared by 3 bases and J by 7 bases, with 13 bases between. CDR3 in DNA: TGTGCCAGTAGTATCTGGGGGCAGGGACAGCCCCAGCATTTT. Amino acids: CASSIWGQGQPQHF. Variable domain in full (rest from reference TRBV19 and TRBJ1-5): DGGITQSPKYLFRKEGQNVTLSCEQNLNHDAMYWYRQDPGQGLRLIYYSQIVNDFQKGDIAEGYSVSREKKESFPLTVTSAQKNPTAFYLCASSIWGQGQPQHFGDGTRLSIL.

Regarding this clone: A junction boundary mismatches the germline segment, possibly from a read error. The chain joins TRBV6-1 to TRBJ2-7; no definite D call. This CDR3 region has 11 residues. The germline V gene has CDR1 MNHNS and CDR2 SASEGT. CDR3 in amino acids: CASRSTYEQCF. The CDR3 bases are TGTGCCAGCAGGAGTACCTACGAGCAGTGCTTC.

The CDR3 reads CASITPNTGELFF. CDR3 coding DNA: TGTGCCAGCATCACCCCGAACACCGGGGAGCTGTTTTTT. This rearrangement joins TRBV5-8 to TRBJ2-2; D is unclear. The CDR3 has 13 amino acids. Germline V lookup: CDR1 SGHTS, CDR2 YDEGEE. V lost 6 bases to trimming and J lost 0 bases, with 6 bases between them.

This clone was counted a few times. The genes are TRBV11-2 and TRBJ1-1; D unresolved. The CDR3 sequence is 16 residues long. Germline assignment: CDR1 SGHAT and CDR2 FQNNGV. V dropped 4 bases and J dropped 1 base, with 16 bases sitting between them. CDR3 sequence: CASSSLFGRRNTEAFF. The DNA for the CDR3 is TGTGCCAGCAGCTCCCTATTTGGTAGGCGGAACACTGAAGCTTTCTTT. The variable domain in full, completed from reference TRBV11-2 and TRBJ1-1, reads EAGVAQSPRYKIIEKRQSVAFWCNPISGHATLYWYQQILGQGPKLLIQFQNNGVVDDSQLPKDRFSAERLKGVDSTLKIQPAKLEDSAVYLCASSSLFGRRNTEAFFGQGTRLTVV.

The chain joins TRBV10-3 to TRBJ1-5; D is unresolved. This CDR3 has 15 residues. V dropped 3 bases and J dropped 0 bases, with 9 bases sitting between them. The V gene's germline CDR1 is ENHRY and CDR2 SYGVKD. The CDR3, as DNA: TGTGCCATCAGTGACCGACGAGATAGCAATCAGCCCCAGCATTTT. Protein sequence: CAISDRRDSNQPQHF.

This sequence joins TRBV7-2 and TRBJ2-5; TRBD1 is a possible D gene (6 bases). Germline CDR1 SGHTA, CDR2 FQGNSA. V was pared by 4 bases and J by 1 base, with 10 bases between. This CDR3 comprises 14 residues. The CDR3 reads CASSYQGRQETQYF. For the CDR3, the DNA is TGTGCCAGCAGCTATCAGGGGCGCCAAGAGACCCAGTACTTC.

Written as DNA, the CDR3 is TGCAGTGCTAGATACAAGAGCGAGCAGTACTTC. This gives the protein CSARYKSEQYF. V usage is TRBV20-1 and J usage is TRBJ2-5, with D hard to call. TRBJ2-7 explains the end of the DNA better; the J call may be wrong. The CDR3 totals 11 residues. Germline V lookup: CDR1 DFQATT, CDR2 SNEGSKA (reference sequence).

CDR3 bases: TGTGCCAGCAGACTAGGGTACACTGAAGCTTTCTTT. The encoded protein is CASRLGYTEAFF. The chain joins TRBV28 to TRBJ1-1; D is uncertain. This CDR3 is built from 12 residues. Trimming removed 6 bases from V and 3 bases from J, with 8 bases in between. CDR1 MDHEN and CDR2 SYDVKM come from the germline V gene.

The rearrangement joins TRBV30 to TRBJ2-7, with D perhaps given as TRBD1 or TRBD2 (5 bases each). Trimming shortened V by 5 bases and J by 2 bases, and 13 bases separated the two germline ends. This CDR3 region has 13 residues. Germline CDR1 is GTSNPN and CDR2 is SVGIG (reference sequence). The CDR3 coding sequence is TGTGCCTGGGATCGGGGACCGACCTACGAGCAGTACTTC. This encodes CAWDRGPTYEQYF.

This clone has ten or more counts. The chain recombines TRBV29-1 with TRBJ1-2; TRBD1 aligns across 10 bases. This CDR3 has 13 amino acids. Unmatched junction bases numbered 5, after V lost 4 bases and J lost 6 bases. CDR1 and CDR2 from the germline V gene are SQVTM and ANQGSEA. This chain's CDR3 is CSVAGDRGNGYTF. The CDR3 DNA follows: TGCAGCGTTGCCGGGGACAGGGGAAATGGCTACACCTTC.

Only a few counts were recorded for this clone. This chain joins TRBV6-6 and TRBJ2-1, with D possibly TRBD1 on 6 matching bases. Per the germline V gene, CDR1 is MNHNY and CDR2 is SVGAGI (reference sequence). The CDR3 extends over 12 amino acids. V shed 5 bases and J shed 5 bases, with 7 bases lying between them. DNA of the CDR3: TGTGCCAGCAGTCCAGGGGACAATGAGCAGTTCTTC. The encoded protein is CASSPGDNEQFF.